Here is one T cell receptor beta chain with its context. The germline V gene encodes CDR1 GTSNPN and CDR2 SVGIG (reference sequence). This CDR3 region has 17 residues. Trimming left V 3 bases short and J 7 bases short, with 27 bases between. This entry is derived from a study of blood T cell repertoires in COVID-19. For the study at large: PBMCs, B-cell-depleted T cells, or T cells were the source of the cDNA or gDNA that made up the material.

Libraries were prepared by immunoSEQ multiplex PCR; TCRdb keeps only in-frame clonotypes and omits some of them. Among some 200,000 clones listed, 70% to 80% were seen once. The specimen sequenced was peripheral blood. This receptor was obtained from a woman aged 45-60 years with active or convalescent COVID-19. V and J are TRBV30 and TRBJ1-2, with a weak D call TRBD1 (5 bases). The CDR3 here is CAWSLGHLGLRASGYTF. The CDR3 DNA sequence: TGTGCCTGGAGCTTGGGGCACTTGGGCCTCCGGGCGAGTGGCTACACCTTC.